This T cell receptor (beta chain) was obtained from a study of shared clonotypes between healthy human individuals. In the case of this clone: Its specificity is not known.

Study findings and constraints: Across a handful of donors, naive CD4 shared 5% to 6%, naive CD8 around 3.8%, memory CD4 2% to 2.5%, memory CD8 0.4%. Sequencing depth was predicted to influence how clonotypes are shared among donors. Although depth was large, rarefaction showed that sequencing of the sorted subsets was incomplete.

Positively selected for CCR7, the CD45RO-negative cells used as naive CD8 cells excluded terminally differentiated effector memory CD45RA+ cells. Within Nashville, Tennessee resided all donors, each a Caucasian adult. The method was immunoSEQ multiplex PCR; TCRdb's version includes in-frame clones alone and lacks a portion of them. The sample lists around 1,900,000 clones; approximately 92% were seen once. The V gene's germline CDR1 is SEHNR and CDR2 FQNEAQ (reference sequence). The CDR3 consists of 14 residues. The V gene end was trimmed by 4 bases and the J gene end by 8 bases; junction bases not matched to a gene: 6.

This chain joins TRBV7-9 and TRBJ2-2; 8 positions match TRBD1. The sequence derives from a young man in good health. Some clones in this sample may be carry-over from other donors' samples. The specimen sequenced was naive CD8+ T cells from PBMCs. The CDR3 sequence: CASSYTTGAGELFF. The CDR3 DNA follows: TGTGCCAGCAGCTACACGACAGGGGCAGGGGAGCTGTTTTTT.